A selection of T cell receptor beta chains follows, all from one sample in a study of T cells in Graves' hyperthyroidism and ophthalmopathy. TCRdb ran MiXCR on the multiplex PCR reads and lists one entry per CDR3 protein. The data contain approximately 520,000 distinct CDR3 sequences, about 24% of them singletons. Sequences were obtained from blood. These TCRs come from a woman younger than 45 with Graves' ophthalmopathy. Each CDR3 is given with its conserved first and last residue. The order of the fields is clone size, D gene, V gene, J gene, CDR3 protein, CDR3 DNA. The D gene is left open where the match is weak. Size is omitted from some rows. Given values are once, few, many or a class for expanded clones.

abundance: many
d_gene: TRBD1
v_gene: TRBV19
j_gene: TRBJ1-5
CDR3aa: CASDRASSNQPQHF
CDR3nt: TGTGCCAGTGACAGGGCTAGCAGCAATCAGCCCCAGCATTTT

abundance: many
d_gene: .
v_gene: TRBV28
j_gene: TRBJ2-2
CDR3aa: CASSLSAGFTGELFF
CDR3nt: TGTGCCAGCAGTTTATCGGCAGGGTTTACCGGGGAGCTGTTTTTT

abundance: many
d_gene: TRBD1
v_gene: TRBV5-1
j_gene: TRBJ1-2
CDR3aa: CASSLTRGQDYGYTF
CDR3nt: TGCGCCAGCAGCTTGACCAGGGGGCAGGACTATGGCTACACCTTC

abundance: many
d_gene: .
v_gene: TRBV15
j_gene: TRBJ2-7
CDR3aa: CATSRGRLGKNYEQYF
CDR3nt: TGTGCCACCAGCAGAGGGAGGTTGGGCAAGAACTACGAGCAGTACTTC

abundance: many
d_gene: .
v_gene: TRBV28
j_gene: TRBJ2-1
CDR3aa: CASSLSLAYNEQFF
CDR3nt: TGTGCCAGCAGTTTATCTCTAGCCTACAATGAGCAGTTCTTC

abundance: many
d_gene: TRBD1
v_gene: TRBV27
j_gene: TRBJ1-1
CDR3aa: CASGRGQGMNTEAFF
CDR3nt: TGTGCCAGCGGAAGGGGACAGGGCATGAACACTGAAGCTTTCTTT

abundance: .
d_gene: .
v_gene: TRBV28
j_gene: TRBJ1-2
CDR3aa: CASSLFRDGVYYGYTF
CDR3nt: TGTGCCAGCAGCCTCTTTCGGGACGGAGTGTACTATGGCTACACCTTC

abundance: many
d_gene: .
v_gene: TRBV12-3/TRBV12-4
j_gene: TRBJ2-1
CDR3aa: CASTLDYLSYNEQFF
CDR3nt: TGTGCCAGCACCCTGGACTACCTTTCCTACAATGAGCAGTTCTTC

abundance: many
d_gene: TRBD1
v_gene: TRBV7-9
j_gene: TRBJ2-7
CDR3aa: CASSVDRSPYEQYF
CDR3nt: TGTGCCAGCAGCGTGGACAGGTCCCCCTACGAGCAGTACTTC

abundance: many
d_gene: .
v_gene: TRBV4-3
j_gene: TRBJ2-5
CDR3aa: CASSQNPGGMQETQYF
CDR3nt: TGCGCCAGCAGCCAAAACCCCGGGGGAATGCAAGAGACCCAGTACTTC

abundance: many
d_gene: .
v_gene: TRBV27
j_gene: TRBJ1-5
CDR3aa: CASSPRDGRGNNQPQHF
CDR3nt: TGTGCCAGCAGTCCTCGGGACGGGAGGGGGAACAATCAGCCCCAGCATTTT

abundance: .
d_gene: .
v_gene: TRBV15
j_gene: TRBJ2-5
CDR3aa: CATSREPGSETQYF
CDR3nt: TGTGCCACCAGCAGAGAACCGGGCAGCGAGACCCAGTACTTC

abundance: many
d_gene: .
v_gene: TRBV5-1
j_gene: TRBJ1-1
CDR3aa: CASSFGRVRGLNTEAFF
CDR3nt: TGCGCCAGCAGCTTTGGCAGGGTGAGGGGGTTGAACACTGAAGCTTTCTTT

abundance: .
d_gene: .
v_gene: TRBV19
j_gene: TRBJ1-2
CDR3aa: CASSEDLRLNYGYTF
CDR3nt: TGTGCCAGTAGTGAGGACTTAAGGCTCAACTATGGCTACACCTTC

abundance: many
d_gene: TRBD1
v_gene: TRBV18
j_gene: TRBJ1-1
CDR3aa: CASSGTGETEAFF
CDR3nt: TGCGCCAGCAGCGGGACAGGGGAGACTGAAGCTTTCTTT

abundance: many
d_gene: .
v_gene: TRBV5-1
j_gene: TRBJ1-3
CDR3aa: CASSFDTFSGNTIYF
CDR3nt: TGCGCCAGCAGCTTTGACACGTTCTCTGGAAACACCATATATTTT

abundance: once
d_gene: .
v_gene: TRBV12-3/TRBV12-4
j_gene: TRBJ1-1
CDR3aa: CASSPPEGWNTEAFF
CDR3nt: TGTGCCAGCAGCCCACCGGAGGGATGGAACACTGAAGCTTTCTTT

abundance: many
d_gene: .
v_gene: TRBV7-2
j_gene: TRBJ2-5
CDR3aa: CASSPDSGTPGRKTQYF
CDR3nt: TGTGCCAGCAGCCCGGACTCCGGGACGCCAGGTCGGAAGACCCAGTACTTC

abundance: many
d_gene: .
v_gene: TRBV28
j_gene: TRBJ2-2
CDR3aa: CASSQGLGSGTGELFF
CDR3nt: TGTGCCAGCAGTCAGGGACTCGGGAGTGGGACCGGGGAGCTGTTTTTT

abundance: many
d_gene: .
v_gene: TRBV27
j_gene: TRBJ1-3
CDR3aa: CASRGRHSGNTIYF
CDR3nt: TGTGCCAGTCGGGGACGGCACTCTGGAAACACCATATATTTT

abundance: .
d_gene: .
v_gene: TRBV6-1
j_gene: TRBJ1-1
CDR3aa: CASSKDSSRMNTEAFF
CDR3nt: TGTGCCAGCAGCAAGGACAGTTCCCGAATGAACACTGAAGCTTTCTTT

abundance: once
d_gene: TRBD1
v_gene: TRBV6-1
j_gene: TRBJ1-5
CDR3aa: CSSSEAGGQPQHF
CDR3nt: TGTTCCAGCAGCGAAGCAGGGGGGCAGCCCCAGCATTTT

abundance: .
d_gene: TRBD1
v_gene: TRBV20-1
j_gene: TRBJ1-1
CDR3aa: CSASPTGAVRNTEAFF
CDR3nt: TGCAGTGCTAGCCCTACAGGGGCGGTGAGGAACACTGAAGCTTTCTTT

abundance: .
d_gene: TRBD1
v_gene: TRBV12-3/TRBV12-4
j_gene: TRBJ1-2
CDR3aa: CASRRTGQANYGYTF
CDR3nt: TGTGCCAGCAGAAGGACAGGCCAAGCTAACTATGGCTACACCTTC

abundance: many
d_gene: .
v_gene: TRBV10-3
j_gene: TRBJ2-7
CDR3aa: CAISEGAGFIYEQYF
CDR3nt: TGTGCCATCAGTGAGGGCGCAGGGTTCATTTACGAGCAGTACTTC

abundance: many
d_gene: .
v_gene: TRBV2
j_gene: TRBJ1-5
CDR3aa: CASSELDGQPQHF
CDR3nt: TGTGCCAGCAGTGAATTGGACGGTCAGCCCCAGCATTTT

abundance: many
d_gene: TRBD1
v_gene: TRBV11-2
j_gene: TRBJ2-5
CDR3aa: CASSYRGGTQYF
CDR3nt: TGTGCCAGCAGCTATCGAGGGGGCACCCAGTACTTC

abundance: many
d_gene: .
v_gene: TRBV9
j_gene: TRBJ2-7
CDR3aa: CASSVGGSTSYEQYF
CDR3nt: TGTGCCAGCAGCGTAGGGGGCAGTACCTCCTACGAGCAGTACTTC

abundance: .
d_gene: .
v_gene: TRBV6-1
j_gene: TRBJ2-7
CDR3aa: CASSEARQYF
CDR3nt: TGTGCCAGCAGTGAAGCGCGGCAGTACTTC

abundance: many
d_gene: .
v_gene: TRBV19
j_gene: TRBJ1-2
CDR3aa: CASSIIGREDYGYTF
CDR3nt: TGTGCCAGTAGTATAATCGGCAGGGAAGATTATGGCTACACCTTC

abundance: .
d_gene: .
v_gene: TRBV20-1
j_gene: TRBJ1-6
CDR3aa: CSARELPAEALHF
CDR3nt: TGCAGTGCTAGAGAATTACCGGCGGAGGCCCTCCACTTT

abundance: few
d_gene: .
v_gene: TRBV12-3/TRBV12-4
j_gene: TRBJ2-7
CDR3aa: CASSPGVRVSYEQYF
CDR3nt: TGTGCCAGCAGCCCGGGCGTGCGGGTCTCCTACGAGCAGTACTTC

abundance: .
d_gene: .
v_gene: TRBV6-2/TRBV6-3
j_gene: TRBJ1-2
CDR3aa: CASRMAAGYTF
CDR3nt: TGTGCCAGCAGAATGGCCGCCGGCTACACCTTC

abundance: .
d_gene: .
v_gene: TRBV28
j_gene: TRBJ1-5
CDR3aa: CASSLWGNRPQHF
CDR3nt: TGTGCCAGCAGTTTATGGGGGAATAGGCCCCAGCATTTT

abundance: many
d_gene: .
v_gene: TRBV20-1
j_gene: TRBJ2-5
CDR3aa: CSANTGTTIQETQYF
CDR3nt: TGCAGTGCCAATACCGGGACAACTATTCAAGAGACCCAGTACTTC

abundance: .
d_gene: .
v_gene: TRBV4-1
j_gene: TRBJ2-5
CDR3aa: CASSQGNSVYQETQYF
CDR3nt: TGCGCCAGCAGCCAAGGAAACAGCGTCTACCAAGAGACCCAGTACTTC

abundance: many
d_gene: .
v_gene: TRBV6-1
j_gene: TRBJ2-7
CDR3aa: CASTHPSSYEQYF
CDR3nt: TGTGCCAGCACTCACCCTAGCTCCTACGAGCAGTACTTC

abundance: many
d_gene: .
v_gene: TRBV6-5
j_gene: TRBJ2-5
CDR3aa: CASSSSRRDNQETQYF
CDR3nt: TGTGCCAGCAGTTCCTCCCGCCGGGACAACCAAGAGACCCAGTACTTC

abundance: many
d_gene: TRBD1
v_gene: TRBV6-2/TRBV6-3
j_gene: TRBJ1-5
CDR3aa: CASSPPGQGVAVSNQPQHF
CDR3nt: TGTGCCAGCAGTCCGCCGGGACAGGGGGTGGCCGTAAGCAATCAGCCCCAGCATTTT

abundance: .
d_gene: .
v_gene: TRBV7-9
j_gene: TRBJ1-2
CDR3aa: CASSLVVGYTF
CDR3nt: TGTGCCAGCAGCTTAGTAGTTGGCTACACCTTC

abundance: .
d_gene: .
v_gene: TRBV3-1
j_gene: TRBJ1-1
CDR3aa: CASSQLGSDAEAFF
CDR3nt: TGTGCCAGCAGCCAACTCGGATCGGACGCTGAAGCTTTCTTT

abundance: many
d_gene: TRBD1
v_gene: TRBV6-5
j_gene: TRBJ1-1
CDR3aa: CASSLGQGPEEAFF
CDR3nt: TGTGCCAGCAGTCTTGGACAGGGGCCGGAGGAAGCTTTCTTT

abundance: .
d_gene: TRBD1
v_gene: TRBV20-1
j_gene: TRBJ1-5
CDR3aa: CSAGQGPNQPQHF
CDR3nt: TGCAGTGCCGGACAGGGCCCCAATCAGCCCCAGCATTTT

abundance: .
d_gene: TRBD2
v_gene: TRBV27
j_gene: TRBJ2-7
CDR3aa: CASSLELAGQYEQYF
CDR3nt: TGTGCCAGCAGTTTAGAACTAGCGGGGCAGTACGAGCAGTACTTC

abundance: .
d_gene: .
v_gene: TRBV12-3/TRBV12-4
j_gene: TRBJ2-5
CDR3aa: CASRVGRGYQETQYF
CDR3nt: TGTGCCAGCAGAGTAGGCCGGGGATACCAAGAGACCCAGTACTTC

abundance: many
d_gene: .
v_gene: TRBV5-1
j_gene: TRBJ1-2
CDR3aa: CASSLGDAGNYGYTF
CDR3nt: TGCGCCAGCAGCTTGGGGGACGCGGGGAACTATGGCTACACCTTC

abundance: .
d_gene: TRBD1
v_gene: TRBV7-8
j_gene: TRBJ1-1
CDR3aa: CASSSPGTANTEAFF
CDR3nt: TGTGCCAGCAGCTCCCCCGGGACAGCGAACACTGAAGCTTTCTTT